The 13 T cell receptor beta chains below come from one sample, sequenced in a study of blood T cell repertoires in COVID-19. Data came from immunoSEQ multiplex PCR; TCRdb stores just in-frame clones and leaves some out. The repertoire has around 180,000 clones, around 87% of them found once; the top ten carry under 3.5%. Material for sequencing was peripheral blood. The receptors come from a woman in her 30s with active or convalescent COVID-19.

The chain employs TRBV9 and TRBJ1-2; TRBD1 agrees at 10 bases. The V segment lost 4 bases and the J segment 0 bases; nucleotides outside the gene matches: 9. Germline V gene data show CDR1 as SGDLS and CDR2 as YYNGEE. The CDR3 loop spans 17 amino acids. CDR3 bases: TGTGCCAGCAGCCACGGGACAGGGGTGAGGCCTAACTATGGCTACACCTTC. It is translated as CASSHGTGVRPNYGYTF.

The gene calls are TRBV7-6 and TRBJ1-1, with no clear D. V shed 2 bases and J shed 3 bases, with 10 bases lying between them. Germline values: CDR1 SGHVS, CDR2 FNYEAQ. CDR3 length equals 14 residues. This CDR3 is CASSLSEMDTEAFF. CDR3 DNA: TGTGCCAGCAGCTTATCGGAGATGGACACTGAAGCTTTCTTT.

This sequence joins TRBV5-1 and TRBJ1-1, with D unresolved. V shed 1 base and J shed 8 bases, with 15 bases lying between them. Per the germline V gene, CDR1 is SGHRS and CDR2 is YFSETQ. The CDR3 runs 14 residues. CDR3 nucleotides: TGCGCCAGCAGCTTGATGTTGGAGGCCTCCGAAGCTTTCTTT. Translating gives CASSLMLEASEAFF.

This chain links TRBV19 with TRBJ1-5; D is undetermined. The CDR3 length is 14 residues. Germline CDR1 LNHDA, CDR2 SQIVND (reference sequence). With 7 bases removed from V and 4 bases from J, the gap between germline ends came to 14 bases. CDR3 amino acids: CASTIDWNNQPQHF. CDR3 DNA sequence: TGTGCCAGTACCATTGACTGGAATAATCAGCCCCAGCATTTT.

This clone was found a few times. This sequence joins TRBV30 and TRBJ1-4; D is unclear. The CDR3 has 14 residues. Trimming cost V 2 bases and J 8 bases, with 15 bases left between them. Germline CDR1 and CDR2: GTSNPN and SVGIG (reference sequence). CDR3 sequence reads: CAWSFTGLEEKLFF. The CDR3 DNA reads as TGTGCCTGGAGTTTTACCGGGTTGGAAGAAAAACTGTTTTTT.

In nucleotides, the CDR3 is TGCGCCAGCAGCTCGGACGGGAGCTCCTACAATGAGCAGTTCTTC. It encodes CASSSDGSSYNEQFF. The chain carries TRBV5-1 and TRBJ2-1, with D possibly being TRBD2 (6 bases). The CDR3 consists of 15 residues. The germline gives CDR1 SGHRS, CDR2 YFSETQ. Trimming removed 3 bases from V and 0 bases from J, with 10 bases in between.

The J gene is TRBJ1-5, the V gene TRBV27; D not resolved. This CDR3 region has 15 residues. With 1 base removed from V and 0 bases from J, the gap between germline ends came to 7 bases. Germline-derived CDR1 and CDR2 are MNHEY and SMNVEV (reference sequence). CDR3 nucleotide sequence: TGTGCCAGCAGTTTATTCGGTGTTAGCAATCAGCCCCAGCATTTT. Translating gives CASSLFGVSNQPQHF.

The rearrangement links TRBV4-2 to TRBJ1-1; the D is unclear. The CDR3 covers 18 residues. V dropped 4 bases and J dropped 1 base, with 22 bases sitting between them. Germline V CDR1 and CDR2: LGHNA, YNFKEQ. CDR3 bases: TGTGCCAGCAGCCCTACCCAGGAAGGGAGAAGGAAGAACACTGAAGCTTTCTTT. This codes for CASSPTQEGRRKNTEAFF.

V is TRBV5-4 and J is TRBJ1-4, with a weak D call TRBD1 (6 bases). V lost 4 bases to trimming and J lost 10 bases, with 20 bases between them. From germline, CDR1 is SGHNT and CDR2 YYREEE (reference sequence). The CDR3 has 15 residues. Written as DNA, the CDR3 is TGTGCCAGCAGCCACGGGACAAGAGACGTGGGAAAACTGTTTTTT. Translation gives CASSHGTRDVGKLFF.

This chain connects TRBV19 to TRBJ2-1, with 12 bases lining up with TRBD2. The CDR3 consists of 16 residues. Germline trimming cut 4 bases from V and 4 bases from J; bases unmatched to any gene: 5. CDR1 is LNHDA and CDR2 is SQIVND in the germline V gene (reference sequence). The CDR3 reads CASSKGLAGGYNEQFF. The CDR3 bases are TGTGCCAGTAGTAAGGGTCTAGCGGGAGGGTACAATGAGCAGTTCTTC.

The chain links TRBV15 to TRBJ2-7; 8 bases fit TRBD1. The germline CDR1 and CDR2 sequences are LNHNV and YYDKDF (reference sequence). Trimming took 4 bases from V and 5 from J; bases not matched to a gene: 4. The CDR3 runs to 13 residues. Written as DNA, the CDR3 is TGTGCCACCAGCACCACGACAGGGGACGAGCAGTACTTC. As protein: CATSTTTGDEQYF.

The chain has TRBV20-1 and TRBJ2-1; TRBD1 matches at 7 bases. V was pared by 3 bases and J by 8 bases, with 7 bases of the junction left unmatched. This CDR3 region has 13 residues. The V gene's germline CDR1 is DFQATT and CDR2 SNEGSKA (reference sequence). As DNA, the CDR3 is TGCAGTGCTAGTTCGCACAGGGGACATGAGCAGTTCTTC. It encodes CSASSHRGHEQFF.

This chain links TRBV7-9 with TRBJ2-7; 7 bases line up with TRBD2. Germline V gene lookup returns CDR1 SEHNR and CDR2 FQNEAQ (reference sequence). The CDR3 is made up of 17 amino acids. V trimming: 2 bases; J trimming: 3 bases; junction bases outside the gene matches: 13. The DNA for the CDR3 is TGTGCCAGCAGCTTATCTTCTAGCGGCTCACCCTTCTACGAGCAGTACTTC. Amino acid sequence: CASSLSSSGSPFYEQYF.